The rows below give T cell receptor beta chains drawn from one sample of a study of shared clonotypes between healthy human individuals. Data came from immunoSEQ multiplex PCR; TCRdb stores just in-frame clones and leaves some out. The sample holds 2.5 million or so clones; more than 90% are singletons and the top ten take over 0.12%. Sequencing was done on a sample of naive CD4+ T cells sorted from blood. These receptors were taken from a young man in good health. The CDR3 runs from the conserved cysteine through the conserved F or W. D genes are given only for firm matches. Clone size is not always given. Where it is, it says once, few, many or a class for expanded clones.

clone_size j_call v_call d_call cdr3_length cdr3_aa cdr3_nt
- TRBJ1-3 TRBV15 - 13 CATRVASGNTIYF TGTGCCACCAGGGTCGCCTCTGGAAACACCATATATTTT
- TRBJ2-1 TRBV4-3 TRBD1 19 CASSQDAVGTGGTYNEQFF TGCGCCAGCAGCCAAGACGCCGTCGGGACAGGGGGAACCTACAATGAGCAGTTCTTC
- TRBJ2-2 TRBV7-2 - 15 CASSAKGPNTGELFF TGTGCCAGCAGCGCCAAGGGACCGAACACCGGGGAGCTGTTTTTT
- TRBJ2-5 TRBV27 TRBD2 15 CASRFRRGAMETQYF TGTGCCAGCCGTTTTAGGCGGGGGGCTATGGAGACCCAGTACTTC
- TRBJ2-7 TRBV5-1 - 13 CASAKGLIYEQYF TGCGCCAGTGCCAAAGGGCTAATCTACGAGCAGTACTTC
- TRBJ1-2 TRBV10-3 TRBD1 15 CAISESTGSGYGYTF TGTGCCATCAGTGAGTCGACAGGGTCGGGCTATGGCTACACCTTC
- TRBJ2-2 TRBV7-9 - 16 CASSLSGAGYTGELFF TGTGCCAGCAGCTTATCGGGAGCAGGGTACACCGGGGAGCTGTTTTTT
- TRBJ2-3 TRBV27 TRBD2 14 CASSSGLATDTQYF TGTGCCAGCAGTTCGGGACTAGCGACAGATACGCAGTATTTT
- TRBJ1-4 TRBV6-1 - 13 CASSRVRREKLFF TGTGCCAGCAGTCGGGTCCGGCGTGAAAAACTGTTTTTT
few TRBJ2-3 TRBV7-3 - 14 CASRKTGTEDTQYF TGTGCCAGCAGGAAAACAGGCACAGAAGATACGCAGTATTTT
once TRBJ2-7 TRBV5-4 - 13 CASSWGTSYEQYF TGTGCCAGCAGCTGGGGTACTTCCTACGAGCAGTACTTC
- TRBJ1-2 TRBV30 TRBD1 14 CAWIPDRVGGGYTF TGTGCCTGGATTCCTGACAGGGTCGGAGGTGGCTACACCTTC
- TRBJ2-6 TRBV2 - 21 CASREDLFYGRSSSGANVLTF TGTGCCAGCAGGGAAGACCTGTTTTATGGCAGATCTAGCTCTGGGGCCAACGTCCTGACTTTC
- TRBJ1-1 TRBV30 - 15 CAWSNRSWGATEAFF TGTGCCTGGAGTAACAGGAGCTGGGGTGCCACTGAAGCTTTCTTT
- TRBJ2-2 TRBV11-2 - 13 CASSLRYTGELFF TGTGCCAGCAGCTTACGGTACACCGGGGAGCTGTTTTTT
- TRBJ2-2 TRBV28 - 20 CASSSLPTGAKFGNTGELFF TGTGCCAGCAGTTCCCTGCCCACAGGAGCCAAATTCGGGAACACCGGGGAGCTGTTTTTT
- TRBJ2-7 TRBV5-4 - 14 CASSSAREAGEQYF TGTGCCAGCAGCTCCGCCAGGGAAGCCGGCGAGCAGTACTTC
- TRBJ2-3 TRBV15 TRBD1 21 CATSRYSRMTGQGAAIDTQYF TGTGCCACCAGCAGATACTCCAGAATGACCGGACAGGGGGCTGCAATAGATACGCAGTATTTT
few TRBJ2-2 TRBV6-5 TRBD2 13 CASRAGGGGELFF TGTGCCAGCAGGGCGGGGGGAGGAGGGGAGCTGTTTTTT
- TRBJ1-5 TRBV28 - 14 CASRRRIQNQPQHF TGTGCCAGCAGACGAAGAATACAGAATCAGCCCCAGCATTTT
once TRBJ1-2 TRBV9 - 15 CASSVGVTVAYGYTF TGTGCCAGCAGCGTAGGGGTCACAGTCGCCTATGGCTACACCTTC
- TRBJ1-5 TRBV19 TRBD1 16 CASSIRQGNSNQPQHF TGTGCCAGTAGTATCCGACAGGGGAATAGCAATCAGCCCCAGCATTTT
- TRBJ2-6 TRBV10-3 - 15 CAISESPSGANVLTF TGTGCCATCAGTGAGTCGCCCTCTGGGGCCAACGTCCTGACTTTC
- TRBJ1-5 TRBV15 TRBD1 16 CATSSRQGTPNQPQHF TGTGCCACCAGCAGCAGACAGGGGACGCCTAATCAGCCCCAGCATTTT
- TRBJ2-7 TRBV7-2 TRBD2 15 CASSSTSGLSYEQYF TGTGCCAGCAGCTCTACTAGCGGGCTGTCCTACGAGCAGTACTTC
- TRBJ1-2 TRBV28 TRBD1 15 CASSKGGQGAGGYTF TGTGCCAGCAGCAAAGGCGGACAGGGGGCCGGTGGCTACACCTTC
- TRBJ1-4 TRBV11-2 - 15 CASSLDLGVAEKLFF TGTGCCAGCAGCTTAGATCTGGGGGTAGCTGAAAAACTGTTTTTT